This passage covers 2 T cell receptor beta chains from one sample sequenced in a study of cytomegalovirus exposure and HLA in healthy donors. The PCR used 60 Vbeta and 13 Jbeta primers. Libraries were prepared by immunoSEQ multiplex PCR; TCRdb keeps only in-frame clonotypes and omits some of them. This sample carries fewer than 200,000 clones, 75% to 80% of them seen once, and the ten largest clones take around 14%. The sample consisted of PBMCs. The receptor source for this set is a woman under 40 in good health and CMV-seropositive.

The chain has TRBV7-2 and TRBJ1-1, with D hard to call. The ends were cut back, 3 bases at V and 2 bases at J, with 10 bases in the middle. Germline V gene lookup returns CDR1 SGHTA and CDR2 FQGNSA. CDR3 length equals 14 residues. The CDR3 sequence: CASSLRHGNTEAFF. The CDR3, as DNA: TGTGCCAGCAGCTTGAGACACGGAAACACTGAAGCTTTCTTT.

The V gene is TRBV9, the J gene TRBJ1-3, with 7 bases that match TRBD1. CDR3 length: 15 residues. The V and J ends lost 3 bases and 1 base, in that order; junction bases with no gene match: 4. Germline lookup yields CDR1 SGDLS and CDR2 YYNGEE. This CDR3 reads CASSEGTDSGNTIYF. For the CDR3, the DNA is TGTGCCAGCAGCGAAGGGACAGATTCTGGAAACACCATATATTTT.